Listed here are 6 T cell receptor beta chains from one sample, sequenced in a study of T cell repertoires in cytomegalovirus infection. TCRdb processed the reads anew with MiXCR; each CDR3 protein has one entry. The repertoire holds roughly 730,000 distinct CDR3 sequences, with around a third as singletons. Their specific antigens are unknown. Source: cultured PBMCs, taken from culture after CMV antigen stimulation. These receptors all stem from a human donor in good health (CMV status not recorded). Some clones in this sample may be carry-over from other donors' samples.

V and J are TRBV19 and TRBJ2-1; 16 nucleotides match TRBD2. With 7 bases clipped from V and 11 bases from J, the junction kept 11 bases outside the gene matches. The CDR3 has 16 residues. CDR1 LNHDA and CDR2 SQIVND come from the germline V gene (reference sequence). Here the CDR3 DNA reads TGTGCCAGTACCCAGGGACTAGCGGGGGGGCCGGGGAAGCAGTTCTTC. Translating it yields CASTQGLAGGPGKQFF. Full variable domain (rest looked up from reference TRBV19 and TRBJ2-1): DGGITQSPKYLFRKEGQNVTLSCEQNLNHDAMYWYRQDPGQGLRLIYYSQIVNDFQKGDIAEGYSVSREKKESFPLTVTSAQKNPTAFYLCASTQGLAGGPGKQFFGPGTRLTVL.

This clonotype was recorded a few times. This rearrangement joins TRBV6-5 to TRBJ2-7, with 13 bases identical to TRBD2. The CDR3 has 21 amino acids. Germline V gene lookup returns CDR1 MNHEY and CDR2 SVGAGI. V lost 4 bases and J lost 3; bases outside the gene matches: 21. The DNA of the CDR3 is TGTGCCAGCAGTTCAATAACTAGCGGGAGGGCCACCGGTTATGTGGTCTACGAGCAGTACTTC. As protein: CASSSITSGRATGYVVYEQYF.

This clonotype has just a few counts. This chain uses TRBV7-9 with TRBJ1-2; D possibly corresponds to TRBD1 (5 bases). V shed 2 bases and J shed 2 bases, with 27 bases lying between them. From germline, CDR1 is SEHNR and CDR2 FQNEAQ (reference sequence). The CDR3 loop spans 20 amino acids. The CDR3: CASSLIRGDSSHLKNYGYTF. In nucleotides, the CDR3 is TGTGCCAGCAGCTTAATAAGGGGAGATTCGTCCCATTTAAAAAACTATGGCTACACCTTC.

This rearrangement joins TRBV15 to TRBJ2-5, with D uncertain. With 0 bases removed from V and 3 bases from J, the gap between germline ends came to 11 bases. This CDR3 spans 15 amino acids. Germline V lookup: CDR1 LNHNV, CDR2 YYDKDF (reference sequence). CDR3 in amino acids: CATSRDPAKEETQYF. The CDR3 DNA sequence: TGTGCCACCAGCAGAGATCCGGCGAAGGAAGAGACCCAGTACTTC.

This rearrangement joins TRBV6-5 to TRBJ2-7; possible D gene TRBD1, 6 bases. Trimming took 7 bases from V and 0 from J, leaving 19 bases between them. Germline-derived CDR1 and CDR2 are MNHEY and SVGAGI. The CDR3 sequence is 16 residues long. The DNA for the CDR3 is TGTGCCAGCACCTCGGACAGAATGCTAAGCTCCTACGAGCAGTACTTC. It translates to CASTSDRMLSSYEQYF.

The chain links TRBV5-4 to TRBJ2-4; a weak D match, TRBD1 (5 bases). V dropped 4 bases and J dropped 8 bases, with 13 bases sitting between them. CDR1 is SGHNT and CDR2 is YYREEE in the germline V gene (reference sequence). The CDR3 loop spans 13 amino acids. The CDR3 spells CASSMRPRDIQYF. The CDR3 nucleotides read TGTGCCAGCAGCATGCGTCCCAGGGACATTCAGTACTTC.